This passage covers 20 T cell receptor beta chains from one sample sequenced in a study of shared clonotypes between healthy human individuals. Profiled with immunoSEQ multiplex PCR; TCRdb holds only in-frame clones, not every one. Of over 700,000 clones listed, roughly two thirds are singletons. The sequencing input was memory CD4+ T cells sorted from blood. Subset described: CD45RA-negative fraction. The receptors come from a woman aged 30 to 39 in good health.

This clone has more than one count but fewer than ten. The chain employs TRBV6-4 and TRBJ2-3; 10 bases match TRBD2. CDR3 length: 17 amino acids. The germline V gene encodes CDR1 MRHNA and CDR2 SNTAGT. Trimming at V came to 6 bases and at J to 0 bases, leaving 9 bases not matched to a gene. The CDR3 region has the DNA TGTGCCAGCAGCCCCTTCGAGCGGGAGGGAAGCACAGATACGCAGTATTTT. Protein: CASSPFEREGSTDTQYF.

Points on this clone: Other nucleotide sequences from this sample produce the same CDR3. The rearrangement joins TRBV27 to TRBJ2-7; 7 bases line up with TRBD2. The CDR3 contains 15 residues. The V gene's germline CDR1 is MNHEY and CDR2 SMNVEV (reference sequence). V gave up 2 bases and J gave up 1 base; unmatched junction bases: 5. The CDR3 reads CASSLRGTISYEQYF. CDR3 sequence (DNA): TGTGCCAGCAGTTTACGGGGGACTATTTCCTACGAGCAGTACTTC.

The rearrangement joins TRBV28 to TRBJ2-7; 11 bases map to TRBD2. This CDR3 has 13 residues. The V gene's germline CDR1 is MDHEN and CDR2 SYDVKM. V shed 8 bases, J shed 4 bases, and the junction held 4 bases outside the gene matches. Written as DNA, the CDR3 is TGTGCCAGCTACACTAGCGGGAGTTACGAGCAGTACTTC. It is translated as CASYTSGSYEQYF.

This chain joins TRBV7-9 and TRBJ2-3; D perhaps matches TRBD2 (5 bases). Germline assignment: CDR1 SEHNR and CDR2 FQNEAQ (reference sequence). V was cut by 2 bases and J by 0 bases, with 12 bases left in between. The CDR3 totals 16 residues. As DNA, the CDR3 is TGTGCCAGCAGCTTAAGTCGAGCGGCCAGCACAGATACGCAGTATTTT. Protein product: CASSLSRAASTDTQYF.

The rearrangement uses TRBV28 and TRBJ2-1, with a possible D match to TRBD1 (6 bases). The V and J ends lost 6 bases and 1 base respectively, with 16 bases between them. The CDR3 is made up of 16 amino acids. Germline CDR1 is MDHEN and CDR2 is SYDVKM. The CDR3 nucleotides read TGTGCCAGCAGCCCGGGGTGGGGACATTCCTACAATGAGCAGTTCTTC. It is translated as CASSPGWGHSYNEQFF.

This clone appeared a few times. The chain joins TRBV11-1 to TRBJ2-7; D perhaps matches TRBD1 (6 bases). Trimming removed 3 bases at V and 3 bases at J, with 12 bases between. The CDR3 consists of 14 residues. CDR1 and CDR2 from the germline V gene are SGHAT and FQDESV (reference sequence). CDR3 in amino acids: CASSFLLGGYEQYF. The CDR3 bases are TGTGCCAGCAGCTTTTTACTAGGGGGCTACGAGCAGTACTTC.

This sequence joins TRBV30 and TRBJ2-3; 9 bases agree with TRBD2. The CDR3 loop spans 20 amino acids. Trimming at V came to 2 bases and at J to 2 bases, leaving 20 bases not matched to a gene. From germline, CDR1 is GTSNPN and CDR2 SVGIG (reference sequence). CDR3 nucleotide sequence: TGTGCCTGGAGTCAGACTAGCGGTGTTCCTCCTGGGTGGGACACAGATACGCAGTATTTT. Its protein product is CAWSQTSGVPPGWDTDTQYF.

V and J are TRBV28 and TRBJ1-5, with a weak D call TRBD1 (5 bases). The CDR3 is made up of 14 amino acids. With 1 base removed from V and 11 bases from J, the gap between germline ends came to 15 bases. The germline V gene encodes CDR1 MDHEN and CDR2 SYDVKM. The CDR3 here is CASSLSGQFGAQHF. The CDR3 coding sequence is TGTGCCAGCAGTTTATCAGGGCAGTTCGGGGCCCAGCATTTT.

The rearrangement links TRBV27 to TRBJ2-1, with D perhaps matching TRBD2 (5 bases). V was clipped by 3 bases and J by 0 bases, with 12 bases between them. CDR3 length equals 16 residues. Germline CDR1 reads MNHEY; CDR2 reads SMNVEV (reference sequence). The CDR3: CASSFRESSSYNEQFF. The CDR3, as DNA: TGTGCCAGCAGTTTCCGGGAATCCAGCTCCTACAATGAGCAGTTCTTC.

This clone was recorded only once. The chain carries TRBV6-5 and TRBJ2-3; the D gene is possibly TRBD1 (6 bases). CDR1 is MNHEY and CDR2 is SVGAGI in the germline V gene. This CDR3 is built from 14 residues. V lost 4 bases and J 3 bases, leaving 11 bases between the germline ends. The CDR3: CASSSGHWTDTQYF. The CDR3 DNA sequence: TGTGCCAGCAGTTCGGGACATTGGACAGATACGCAGTATTTT.

About this clone itself: A read error may be the cause here, since a much bigger clone is one base away. Other DNA sequences of this sample code for an identical CDR3. The rearrangement uses TRBV14 and TRBJ1-3; D ambiguous. Trimming took off 1 base at V and 16 bases at J, with 14 bases between the two ends. This CDR3 is 12 amino acids long. Germline V gene sequence: CDR1 SGHDN, CDR2 FVKESK. This chain's CDR3 is CASSQGQVSAYF. The CDR3 nucleotides are TGTGCCAGCAGCCAAGGCCAAGTCTCCGCTTATTTT. The full variable domain, rest sourced from reference TRBV14 and TRBJ1-3, is EAGVTQFPSHSVIEKGQTVTLRCDPISGHDNLYWYRRVMGKEIKFLLHFVKESKQDESGMPNNRFLAERTGGTYSTLKVQPAELEDSGVYFCASSQGQVSAYFGEGSWLTVV.

For this clone: The same CDR3 also results from other DNA sequences found in this sample. The CDR3 nucleotides are TGCGCCAGCAGCCCCGGGACTAGCGGACTTGAGCAGTTCTTC. Translated, it gives CASSPGTSGLEQFF. V and J are TRBV5-1 and TRBJ2-1, with TRBD2 matching over 11 bases. Germline V gene lookup returns CDR1 SGHRS and CDR2 YFSETQ. The length of the CDR3 is 14 residues. V was pared by 4 bases and J by 9 bases, with 6 bases of the junction left unmatched. Full variable domain (outside the CDR3, taken from reference TRBV5-1 and TRBJ2-1): KAGVTQTPRYLIKTRGQQVTLSCSPISGHRSVSWYQQTPGQGLQFLFEYFSETQRNKGNFPGRFSGRQFSNSRSEMNVSTLELGDSALYLCASSPGTSGLEQFFGPGTRLTVL.

This rearrangement joins TRBV19 to TRBJ2-6, with a possible D match to TRBD2 (6 bases). Trimming left V 7 bases short and J 0 bases short, with 10 bases between. CDR1 is LNHDA, CDR2 SQIVND, per germline (reference sequence). The CDR3 covers 15 residues. The CDR3 DNA is TGTGCCAGTAAAGGACTATCCTCTGGGGCCAACGTCCTGACTTTC. This sequence encodes CASKGLSSGANVLTF.

The gene calls are TRBV7-2 and TRBJ2-1; weak D call: TRBD2 (5 bases). Germline loops: CDR1 SGHTA, CDR2 FQGNSA. This CDR3 spans 16 amino acids. V was trimmed by 6 bases and J by 2 bases, leaving 17 bases between them. DNA for the CDR3: TGTGCCAGCAGTGGCAGAGTGAGGGTTGCCTACAATGAGCAGTTCTTC. Translated: CASSGRVRVAYNEQFF.

This chain joins TRBV6-5 and TRBJ2-1; TRBD2 aligns across 11 bases. The CDR3 is made up of 16 amino acids. CDR1 and CDR2 from the germline V gene are MNHEY and SVGAGI. Unmatched junction bases numbered 7, after V lost 0 bases and J lost 9 bases. The CDR3 DNA reads TGTGCCAGCAGTTACTCTCCGACTAGCGGGATCGGTGAGCAGTTCTTC. As protein: CASSYSPTSGIGEQFF.

This clone is a singleton in its sample. This chain links TRBV28 with TRBJ2-1; weak D call: TRBD2 (5 bases). This CDR3 has 15 residues. The V gene lost 8 bases and the J gene lost 4 bases, with 18 bases spanning the gap. Germline CDR1 and CDR2: MDHEN and SYDVKM. The CDR3 region has the DNA TGTGCCAGCTCCTCCGGGGTGAGCGCATACAATGAGCAGTTCTTC. As protein: CASSSGVSAYNEQFF. The full variable domain, with the rest looked up from reference TRBV28 and TRBJ2-1, is DVKVTQSSRYLVKRTGEKVFLECVQDMDHENMFWYRQDPGLGLRLIYFSYDVKMKEKGDIPEGYSVSREKKERFSLILESASTNQTSMYLCASSSGVSAYNEQFFGPGTRLTVL.

This chain uses TRBV5-6 with TRBJ1-4; 7 bases map to TRBD1. This CDR3 region has 15 residues. CDR1 is SGHDT and CDR2 is YYEEEE in the germline V gene. J lost 12 bases, V lost 0 bases, and 11 bases had no gene match. CDR3 nucleotides: TGTGCCAGCAGCTTGGAGCCAGGGGGGTTATCAGAACTGTTTTTT. As protein: CASSLEPGGLSELFF. Full variable domain (outside the CDR3, taken from reference TRBV5-6 and TRBJ1-4): DAGVTQSPTHLIKTRGQQVTLRCSPKSGHDTVSWYQQALGQGPQFIFQYYEEEERQRGNFPDRFSGHQFPNYSSELNVNALLLGDSALYLCASSLEPGGLSELFFGSGTQLSVL.

The table lists this clone with a count of one. The chain has TRBV4-2 and TRBJ2-1; D is perhaps TRBD1 (5 bases). The CDR3 sequence is 15 residues long. CDR1 is LGHNA, CDR2 YNFKEQ, per germline. The V and J ends lost 0 bases and 5 bases respectively, with 11 bases between them. CDR3 bases: TGTGCCAGCAGCCAAGATCTACTACAGGACAATGAGCAGTTCTTC. Translating gives CASSQDLLQDNEQFF.

This clone has just one count. V and J are TRBV7-9 and TRBJ2-2; a weak D match, TRBD2 (6 bases). Per the germline V gene, CDR1 is SEHNR and CDR2 is FQNEAQ (reference sequence). This CDR3 is built from 15 residues. Trimming pared 3 bases from V and 5 bases from J, leaving 13 bases between. In nucleotides, the CDR3 is TGTGCCAGCAGCTTGGAAGGACTACTGACCGGGGAGCTGTTTTTT. Its translation: CASSLEGLLTGELFF. Complete variable domain (other parts from reference TRBV7-9 and TRBJ2-2): DTGVSQNPRHKITKRGQNVTFRCDPISEHNRLYWYRQTLGQGPEFLTYFQNEAQLEKSRLLSDRFSAERPKGSFSTLEIQRTEQGDSAMYLCASSLEGLLTGELFFGEGSRLTVL.

This clone was observed at least ten times. The chain links TRBV6-1 to TRBJ2-5; D gene unclear. Per germline, CDR1 MNHNS and CDR2 SASEGT. Trimming cost V 8 bases and J 7 bases, with 17 bases left between them. This CDR3 is 13 amino acids long. The CDR3 loop reads CASAPVAPGTQYF. In nucleotides, the CDR3 is TGTGCCAGCGCCCCCGTTGCGCCTGGGACCCAGTACTTC.